Presented here are 4 T cell receptor beta chains from one specimen sequenced in a study of cytomegalovirus exposure and HLA in healthy donors. This PCR relied on a set of 60 Vbeta primers and 13 Jbeta primers. Profiling relied on immunoSEQ multiplex PCR, and the TCRdb table lists in-frame clones only, not all of them. The table records approximately 220,000 clones, 65% to 85% of them present only once. The specimen sequenced was PBMCs. Source of these receptors: a man aged 25 to 40 in good health and CMV-seronegative.

This rearrangement joins TRBV30 to TRBJ1-5; the D is unclear. This CDR3 has 13 amino acids. Trimming cost V 3 bases and J 0 bases, with 6 bases left between them. CDR1 is GTSNPN, CDR2 SVGIG, per germline (reference sequence). The CDR3, as DNA: TGTGCCTGGAGCCCTAATAGCAATCAGCCCCAGCATTTT. Translation: CAWSPNSNQPQHF.

This sequence joins TRBV7-9 and TRBJ2-5; D ambiguous. Germline V gene data show CDR1 as SEHNR and CDR2 as FQNEAQ (reference sequence). The CDR3 contains 16 residues. Deletions cut 1 base from V and 1 base from J, with 13 bases between. The CDR3 sequence is CASSLEYPHFQETQYF. As DNA, the CDR3 is TGTGCCAGCAGCTTAGAGTATCCGCACTTCCAAGAGACCCAGTACTTC.

V is TRBV11-3 and J is TRBJ1-5; no clear D. Trimming pared 5 bases from V and 7 bases from J, leaving 9 bases between. Germline values: CDR1 SGHNT, CDR2 YENEEA. The CDR3 totals 12 residues. Written as DNA, the CDR3 is TGTGCCAGCAGCCCCGGAGGGCAGCCCCAGCATTTT. Translated: CASSPGGQPQHF. The variable domain in full, completed from reference TRBV11-3 and TRBJ1-5, reads EAGVVQSPRYKIIEKKQPVAFWCNPISGHNTLYWYLQNLGQGPELLIRYENEEAVDDSQLPKDRFSAERLKGVDSTLKIQPAELGDSAVYLCASSPGGQPQHFGDGTRLSIL.

The rearrangement uses TRBV6-5 and TRBJ1-6; TRBD1 matches 11 bases. From germline, CDR1 is MNHEY and CDR2 SVGAGI. The CDR3 is made up of 14 amino acids. V was clipped by 5 bases and J by 6 bases; unmatched bases: 0. The chain's CDR3 is CASSGQGANSPLHF. In DNA form, the CDR3 reads TGTGCCAGCAGTGGACAGGGGGCTAATTCACCCCTCCACTTT.